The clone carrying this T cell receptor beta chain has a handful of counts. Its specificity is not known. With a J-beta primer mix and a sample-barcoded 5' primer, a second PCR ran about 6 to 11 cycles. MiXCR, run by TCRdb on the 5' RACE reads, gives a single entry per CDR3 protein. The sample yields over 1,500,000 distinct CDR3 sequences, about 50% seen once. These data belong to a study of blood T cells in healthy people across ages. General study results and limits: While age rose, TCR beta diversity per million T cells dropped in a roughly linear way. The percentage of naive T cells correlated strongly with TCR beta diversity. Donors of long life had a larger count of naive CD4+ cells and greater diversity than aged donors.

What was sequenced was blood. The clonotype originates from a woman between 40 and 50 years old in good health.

The CDR3 region has the DNA TGTGCCAGCAGTCGTCCAGTCCAAGAGACCCAGTTCTTC. This codes for CASSRPVQETQFF. The chain combines TRBV25-1 with TRBJ2-5; no firm D call. The J call may be mistaken, given a closer DNA end match to TRBJ2-1. The CDR3 contains 13 residues. Germline V gene sequence: CDR1 MGHDK, CDR2 SYGVNS.